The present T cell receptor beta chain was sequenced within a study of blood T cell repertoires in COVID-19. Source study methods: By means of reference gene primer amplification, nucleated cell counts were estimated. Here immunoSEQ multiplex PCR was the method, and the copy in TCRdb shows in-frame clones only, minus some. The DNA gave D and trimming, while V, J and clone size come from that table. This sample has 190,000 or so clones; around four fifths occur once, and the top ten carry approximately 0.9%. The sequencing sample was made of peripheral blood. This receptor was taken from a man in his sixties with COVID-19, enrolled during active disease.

CDR3 loop: CASSFQGQANSPLHF. As DNA, the CDR3 is TGCGCCAGCAGCTTCCAGGGACAAGCTAATTCACCCCTCCACTTT. V usage is TRBV5-1 and J usage is TRBJ1-6, with D tentatively TRBD1 (6 bases). The CDR3 totals 15 residues. The V gene lost 2 bases and the J gene lost 6 bases, with 12 bases spanning the gap. Germline values: CDR1 SGHRS, CDR2 YFSETQ.